The 10 T cell receptor beta chains below come from one sample, sequenced in a study of blood T cell repertoires in COVID-19 (TCRdb year 2020). Libraries were built with the immunoSEQ multiplex PCR assay. The source is immuneACCESS, and TCRdb retained only in-frame sequences with V and J called. Part of the clones is not carried over; for the studies checked, unresolved V genes explain less than half of this, and the remainder is unexplained. A total of about 200,000 clones appear in this sample, 82% of them only once. Together, the top ten hold 8% to 10% of the sample. Sequencing input: peripheral blood. The source of these receptors is a woman aged 80 or over with COVID-19, enrolled during active disease.

V and J are TRBV12-2 and TRBJ1-2. TRBV12-2 constitutes a pseudogene. The CDR3 sequence is 18 residues long. CDR3 amino acids: CASRSRFFPAEANYGYTF. In nucleotides, the CDR3 is TGTGCAAGTCGCTCCCGGTTTTTTCCTGCCGAAGCTAACTATGGCTACACCTTC.

The table lists this clone with a count of one. The chain carries TRBV7-9 and TRBJ2-3; 8 nucleotides agree with TRBD1. The V gene's germline CDR1 is SEHNR and CDR2 FQNEAQ (reference sequence). The CDR3 contains 14 residues. V lost 5 bases and J lost 3; bases outside the gene matches: 4. The DNA of the CDR3 is TGTGCCAGCAGCAGAAGACAGGGGACAGATACGCAGTATTTT. As protein: CASSRRQGTDTQYF.

The chain carries TRBV19 and TRBJ1-2; D possibly corresponds to TRBD1 (5 bases). Germline CDR1 is LNHDA and CDR2 is SQIVND (reference sequence). The CDR3 contains 15 residues. Deletions cut 5 bases from V and 8 bases from J, with 21 bases between. This CDR3 is CASSAQGRREEGYTF. The CDR3 coding sequence is TGTGCCAGTAGTGCGCAGGGCCGACGTGAGGAGGGCTACACCTTC.

The rearrangement joins TRBV6-6 to TRBJ2-3; no firm D call. CDR1 is MNHNY, CDR2 SVGAGI, per germline (reference sequence). Trimming removed 2 bases from V and 4 bases from J, with 13 bases in between. The CDR3 contains 15 residues. The DNA of the CDR3 is TGTGCCAGCAGTTACGGCAGGTTGACGCCAGATACGCAGTATTTT. It specifies CASSYGRLTPDTQYF.

This chain links TRBV6-5 with TRBJ2-1; the match to TRBD2 covers 11 bases. Looked up from germline, CDR1 is MNHEY and CDR2 is SVGAGI. This CDR3 spans 14 amino acids. V was clipped by 6 bases and J by 9 bases; unmatched bases: 7. As DNA, the CDR3 is TGTGCCAGCAGGCTTAGCGGGGGGGGGCCTGAGCAGTTCTTC. This codes for CASRLSGGGPEQFF.

This clone has only a few counts. This chain links TRBV6-5 with TRBJ1-2, with D uncertain. The CDR3 sequence is 12 residues long. Trimming cost V 6 bases and J 5 bases, with 10 bases left between them. Looked up from germline, CDR1 is MNHEY and CDR2 is SVGAGI. Written as DNA, the CDR3 is TGTGCCAGCAGCCAAGAGGGATATGGCTACACCTTC. As protein: CASSQEGYGYTF.

The genes are TRBV30 and TRBJ2-7; no clear D. CDR3 length: 14 residues. With 2 bases removed from V and 5 bases from J, the gap between germline ends came to 16 bases. The germline gives CDR1 GTSNPN, CDR2 SVGIG (reference sequence). The chain's CDR3 is CAWSTTRPRNEQYF. For the CDR3, the DNA is TGTGCCTGGAGTACAACGAGACCGAGGAACGAGCAGTACTTC.

V and J are TRBV10-3 and TRBJ2-7, with TRBD1 matching over 7 bases. The CDR3 is 13 amino acids. Per the germline V gene, CDR1 is ENHRY and CDR2 is SYGVKD. J gave up 5 bases and V 5 bases, and 6 bases lay outside the gene matches. The CDR3 region is CAISSTGRHEQYF. The CDR3 nucleotides read TGTGCCATCAGTTCGACAGGGCGGCACGAGCAGTACTTC.

The chain combines TRBV7-3 with TRBJ2-3; no definite D call. This CDR3 has 13 residues. Trimming cost V 0 bases and J 8 bases, with 9 bases left between them. Germline V gene sequence: CDR1 SGHTA, CDR2 FQGTGA. The CDR3 here is CASSLTLSPTQYF. In DNA, the CDR3 is TGTGCCAGCAGCTTAACCCTTTCCCCTACGCAGTATTTT.

The chain joins TRBV24-1 to TRBJ2-3; D might be TRBD1 (6 bases). The CDR3 is 16 amino acids. V gave up 2 bases and J gave up 4 bases, with 15 bases separating them. CDR1 and CDR2 (germline): KGHDR, SFDVKD. CDR3 protein: CATSDSVPGQSDTQYF. CDR3 coding DNA: TGTGCCACCAGTGATTCCGTCCCGGGACAATCAGATACGCAGTATTTT.